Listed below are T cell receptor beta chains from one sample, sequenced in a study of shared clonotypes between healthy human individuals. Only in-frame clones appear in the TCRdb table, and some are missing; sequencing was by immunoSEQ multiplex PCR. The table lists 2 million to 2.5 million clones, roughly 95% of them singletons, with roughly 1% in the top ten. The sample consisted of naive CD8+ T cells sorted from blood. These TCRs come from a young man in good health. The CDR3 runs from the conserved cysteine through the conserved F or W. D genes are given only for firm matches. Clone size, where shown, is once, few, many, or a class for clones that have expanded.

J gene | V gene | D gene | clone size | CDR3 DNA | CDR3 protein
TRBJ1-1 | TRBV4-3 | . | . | TGCGCCAGCAGCCAAGCTCTAACGGGAAAGGGAGCTTTCTTT | CASSQALTGKGAFF
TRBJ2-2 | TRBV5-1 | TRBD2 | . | TGCGCCAGCAGCTTGGGACTAGCGGGAGCAGGGGAGCTGTTTTTT | CASSLGLAGAGELFF
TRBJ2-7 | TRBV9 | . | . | TGTGCCAGCAGCGTAGGCGTCAGTAGCTCCTACGAGCAGTACTTC | CASSVGVSSSYEQYF
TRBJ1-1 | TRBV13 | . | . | TGTGCCAGCAGCGGAGGGGGAACTGAAGCTTTCTTT | CASSGGGTEAFF
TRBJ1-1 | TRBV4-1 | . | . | TGCGCCAGCAGCCAGGGGGTGGCATTGAACACTGAAGCTTTCTTT | CASSQGVALNTEAFF
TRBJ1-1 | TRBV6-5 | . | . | TGTGCCAGCAGCACCACAGAGAACACTGAAGCTTTCTTT | CASSTTENTEAFF
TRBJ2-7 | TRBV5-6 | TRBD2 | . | TGTGCCAGCAGCATTGGACTAGCTGACTACGAGCAGTACTTC | CASSIGLADYEQYF
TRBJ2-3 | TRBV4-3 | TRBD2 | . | TGCGCCAGCAGCCAAGATTATAGCGGGAGCACAGATACGCAGTATTTT | CASSQDYSGSTDTQYF
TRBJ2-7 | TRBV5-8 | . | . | TGTGCCAGCAGCCAGGGATGGGAGCAGTACTTC | CASSQGWEQYF
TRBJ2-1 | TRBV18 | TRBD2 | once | TGTGCCAGCTCACCATTAAGCGGGAGTAACGATGAGCAGTTCTTC | CASSPLSGSNDEQFF
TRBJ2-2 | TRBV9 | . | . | TGTGCCAGCAGCGTAGGCTGGACCGGGGAGCTGTTTTTT | CASSVGWTGELFF
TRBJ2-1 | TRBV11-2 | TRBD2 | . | TGTGCCAGCAGCCAGCGGGAGATCTCCTACAATGAGCAGTTCTTC | CASSQREISYNEQFF
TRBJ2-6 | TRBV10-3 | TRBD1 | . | TGTGCCATCAGTGAGTCGAGTGACAGGGTAACTGGGGCCAACGTCCTGACTTTC | CAISESSDRVTGANVLTF
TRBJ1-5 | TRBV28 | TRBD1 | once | TGTGCCAGCAGTCTCCCGGGACAGGGACTTTTTGATCAGCCCCAGCATTTT | CASSLPGQGLFDQPQHF
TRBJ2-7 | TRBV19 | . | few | TGTGCCAGTAGTATAGATCTGGAGGACGAGCAGTACTTC | CASSIDLEDEQYF
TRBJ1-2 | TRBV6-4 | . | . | TGTGCCAGCAGTGACTCCAGGACCGTAAAACCTAACTATGGCTACACCTTC | CASSDSRTVKPNYGYTF
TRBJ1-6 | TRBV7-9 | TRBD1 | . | TGTGCCAGCAGCCAAGGACAGGGAGGGTCACCCCTCCACTTT | CASSQGQGGSPLHF
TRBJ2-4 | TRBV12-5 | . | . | TGTGCTAGTGGTTTGGTAAATGGAGACCGCGAAGGGGACATTCAGTACTTC | CASGLVNGDREGDIQYF
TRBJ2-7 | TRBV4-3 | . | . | TGCGCCAGCAGCCAAGATCGGTCCGGGCAGCCCAACGAGCAGTACTTC | CASSQDRSGQPNEQYF
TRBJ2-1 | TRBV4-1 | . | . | TGCGCCAGCAGCCAAGAACCCCCAGGGACCTATGAGCAGTTCTTC | CASSQEPPGTYEQFF
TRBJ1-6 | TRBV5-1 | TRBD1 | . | TGCGCCAGCAGCCGGGACAGATCCCTAAAGAATTCACCCCTCCACTTT | CASSRDRSLKNSPLHF
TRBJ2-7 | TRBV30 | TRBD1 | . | TGTGCCTGCCTAGGGACAGGGGGCGCGTACTCCTACGAGCAGTACTTC | CACLGTGGAYSYEQYF
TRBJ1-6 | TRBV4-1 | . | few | TGCGCCAGCAGCACACCGGGCCCCAGGAATTCACCCCTCCACTTT | CASSTPGPRNSPLHF
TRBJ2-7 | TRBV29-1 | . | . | TGCAGCGTCGAACTGGTCGGCTACGAGCAGTACTTC | CSVELVGYEQYF
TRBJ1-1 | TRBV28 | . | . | TGTGCCAGCAGTGCGCCGGCTTCCCACACTGAAGCTTTCTTT | CASSAPASHTEAFF
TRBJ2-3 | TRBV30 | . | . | TGTTCCGGCGCCCCAGGGGAAGATACGCAGTATTTT | CSGAPGEDTQYF
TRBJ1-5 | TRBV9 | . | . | TGTGCCAGCAGCGTAGATCCAGGGGCGCCTGGCAATCAGCCCCAGCATTTT | CASSVDPGAPGNQPQHF
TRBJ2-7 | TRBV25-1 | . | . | TGTGCCAGCAGTGATAGGAGTCCCTACGAGCAGTACTTC | CASSDRSPYEQYF
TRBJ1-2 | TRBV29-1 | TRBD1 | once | TGCAGCGTGGAGGGACAGGCGGACTATGGCTACACCTTC | CSVEGQADYGYTF
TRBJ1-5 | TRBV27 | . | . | TGTGCCAGCAGTTTATCCCCCACGGGACTCGAGTCCCAGCATTTT | CASSLSPTGLESQHF
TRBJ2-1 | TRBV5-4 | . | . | TGTGCCAGCAGCTTTGGGGGGGAGCAGTTCTTC | CASSFGGEQFF
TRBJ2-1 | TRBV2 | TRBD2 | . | TGTGCCAGCAGTGAGACGGGGGGTTCATCCTACAATGAGCAGTTCTTC | CASSETGGSSYNEQFF